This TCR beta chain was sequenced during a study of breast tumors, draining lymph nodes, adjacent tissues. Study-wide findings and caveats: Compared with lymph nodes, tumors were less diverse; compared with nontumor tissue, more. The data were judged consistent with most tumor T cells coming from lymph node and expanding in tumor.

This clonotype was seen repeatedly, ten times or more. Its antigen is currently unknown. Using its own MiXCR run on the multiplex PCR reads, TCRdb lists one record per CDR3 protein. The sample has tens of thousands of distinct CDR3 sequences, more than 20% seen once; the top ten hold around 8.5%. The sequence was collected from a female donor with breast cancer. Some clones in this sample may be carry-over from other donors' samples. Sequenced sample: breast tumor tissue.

This chain's CDR3 is CASSFGGRGELFF. The CDR3 nucleotides are TGTGCCAGCAGCTTCGGGGGGAGGGGGGAGCTGTTTTTT. This chain connects TRBV5-8 to TRBJ2-2, with 7 bases that match TRBD2. Germline assignment: CDR1 SGHTS and CDR2 YDEGEE. This CDR3 has 13 amino acids. Trimming removed 2 bases from V and 8 bases from J; junction bases left unmatched: 3. Looking up the rest from reference TRBV5-8 and TRBJ2-2 gives the full variable domain: EAGVTQSPTHLIKTRGQQATLRCSPISGHTSVYWYQQALGLGLQFLLWYDEGEERNRGNFPPRFSGRQFPNYSSELNVNALELEDSALYLCASSFGGRGELFFGEGSRLTVL.